The next 5 T cell receptor beta chains were all read from a single sample in a study of tumor-infiltrating lymphocytes in primary liver carcinoma. A constant-region primer primed TCR beta cDNA synthesis from about 490 ng of total RNA. Modified slightly, ARM-PCR produced TCR beta libraries over three nested multiplex PCR rounds. Forward primers for TRBV1-TRBV30 and a C-beta reverse primer served the first two PCR rounds, at about 10 cycles each. TCRdb recomputed calls from the multiplex PCR reads with MiXCR, one row per CDR3 protein. The table records fewer than 350,000 distinct CDR3 sequences, roughly two thirds of them present only once. RNA was extracted from whole blood without cell sorting, alongside germline DNA. Sequenced input: peripheral blood. The receptors were sampled from a man aged 35 to 55 with primary liver carcinoma and hepatitis B virus infection.

This clonotype came up many times. CDR3 in amino acids: CASTQGGYEQYF. The CDR3 DNA follows: TGTGCCAGCACCCAAGGGGGCTACGAGCAGTACTTC. The chain employs TRBV11-2 and TRBJ2-7, with D perhaps TRBD1 (6 bases). The CDR3 extends over 12 amino acids. Germline assignment: CDR1 SGHAT and CDR2 FQNNGV. The V gene lost 7 bases and the J gene lost 3 bases, with 10 bases spanning the gap.

This clonotype was detected only once. A much larger clone lies a single base off, so this may be a read error. This chain uses TRBV6-5 with TRBJ2-5; 12 nucleotides line up with TRBD2. The CDR3 extends over 16 amino acids. V dropped 6 bases and J dropped 7; count of bases not matched to a gene: 12. Germline V gene sequence: CDR1 MNHEY, CDR2 SVGAGI. The CDR3 region is CASRPRTSGTRGTQYF. In nucleotides, the CDR3 is TGTGCCAGCAGGCCACGGACTAGCGGGACGCGCGGGACCCAGTACTTC.

Concerning this clonotype: This may come from a read error, since a much larger clone is one base off. The V call is TRBV6-2 or TRBV6-3, the J call TRBJ2-2; the D is unclear. Trimming removed 2 bases from V and 5 bases from J, with 3 bases in between. The CDR3 runs 12 residues. The germline V gene encodes CDR1 MNHEY and CDR2 SVGEGT. The CDR3 DNA reads as TGTGCCAGCAGTTACGCGACCGGGGAGCTGTTTTTT. Residues: CASSYATGELFF.

This clonotype came up many times. CDR3 amino acids: CASSLPLGRSTDTQYF. The CDR3 bases are TGTGCCAGCAGCTTACCTCTAGGAAGGAGCACAGATACGCAGTATTTT. V usage is TRBV13 and J usage is TRBJ2-3, with D unresolved. CDR1 is PRHDT, CDR2 FYEKMQ, per germline (reference sequence). The CDR3 is 16 amino acids. With 2 bases removed from V and 0 bases from J, the gap between germline ends came to 12 bases. Drawing the rest from reference TRBV13 and TRBJ2-3, the complete variable domain is AAGVIQSPRHLIKEKRETATLKCYPIPRHDTVYWYQQGPGQDPQFLISFYEKMQSDKGSIPDRFSAQQFSDYHSELNMSSLELGDSALYFCASSLPLGRSTDTQYFGPGTRLTVL.

This clonotype was seen many times. The chain couples TRBV12-3 or TRBV12-4 to TRBJ1-5, with D perhaps TRBD1 (5 bases). The CDR3 has 15 amino acids. The V end lost 5 bases, the J end lost 2 bases, and 13 bases lay between the germline ends. CDR3 in amino acids: CASSRTMGGNQPQHF. DNA of the CDR3: TGTGCCAGCAGTCGCACCATGGGGGGCAATCAGCCCCAGCATTTT.